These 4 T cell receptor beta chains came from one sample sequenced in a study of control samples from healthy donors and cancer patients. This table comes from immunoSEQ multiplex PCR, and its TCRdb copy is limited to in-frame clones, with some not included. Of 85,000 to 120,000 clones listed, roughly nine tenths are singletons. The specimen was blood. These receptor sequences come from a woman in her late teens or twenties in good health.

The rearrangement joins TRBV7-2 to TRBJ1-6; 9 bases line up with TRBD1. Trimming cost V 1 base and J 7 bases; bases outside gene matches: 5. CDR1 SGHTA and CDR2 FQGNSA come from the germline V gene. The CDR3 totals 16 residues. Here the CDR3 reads CASSLGGTGKNSPLHF. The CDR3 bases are TGTGCCAGCAGCTTAGGAGGGACAGGGAAGAATTCACCCCTCCACTTT. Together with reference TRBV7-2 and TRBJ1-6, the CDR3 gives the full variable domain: GAGVSQSPSNKVTEKGKDVELRCDPISGHTALYWYRQSLGQGLEFLIYFQGNSAPDKSGLPSDRFSAERTGGSVSTLTIQRTQQEDSAVYLCASSLGGTGKNSPLHFGNGTRLTVT.

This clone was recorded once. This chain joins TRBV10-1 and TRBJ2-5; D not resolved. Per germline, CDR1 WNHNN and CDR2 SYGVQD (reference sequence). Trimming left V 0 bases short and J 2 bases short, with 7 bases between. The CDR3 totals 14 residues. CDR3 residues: CASSESTLQETQYF. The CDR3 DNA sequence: TGCGCCAGCAGTGAGTCGACTCTACAAGAGACCCAGTACTTC.

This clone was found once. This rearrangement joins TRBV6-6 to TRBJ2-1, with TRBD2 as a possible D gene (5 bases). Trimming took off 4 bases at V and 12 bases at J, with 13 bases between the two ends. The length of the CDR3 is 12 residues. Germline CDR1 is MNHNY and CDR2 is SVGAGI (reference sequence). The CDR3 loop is CASSSDSVMQFF. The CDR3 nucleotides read TGTGCCAGCAGTTCGGACTCGGTCATGCAGTTCTTC.

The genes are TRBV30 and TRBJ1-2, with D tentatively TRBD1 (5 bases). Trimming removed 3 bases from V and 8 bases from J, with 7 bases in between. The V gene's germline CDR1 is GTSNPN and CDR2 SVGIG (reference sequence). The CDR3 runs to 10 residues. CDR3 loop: CAWRGDGYTF. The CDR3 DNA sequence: TGTGCCTGGAGGGGGGACGGCTACACCTTC.